This T cell receptor (beta chain) comes out of a study of beta chain features in type 1 diabetes. Study context: Cell yields, gender and age were comparable in patients and healthy donors. Findings and caveats of the study: Sampled from patients, naive, central memory and Treg TCRB repertoires appeared more similar than those sampled from healthy donors.

Expressed TCRB transcripts were sequenced, since all the RNA that had been isolated was reverse transcribed. Assay used: immunoSEQ multiplex PCR; TCRdb lists only in-frame clones, some missing. The data contain a few hundred thousand clones, around 28% of them singletons. V was shortened by 4 bases and J by 4 bases, with 13 bases between the two germline ends. Germline V gene lookup returns CDR1 MGHRA and CDR2 YSYEKL. The CDR3 is 14 amino acids. Comments on this clone: Its specificity is unknown.

This receptor was identified in a man aged 18-30 years in good health. The sample was naive CD4+ T cells from blood. The chain has TRBV4-1 and TRBJ2-5; D is undetermined. Here the CDR3 reads CASSLDPRVETQYF. The CDR3 coding sequence is TGCGCCAGCAGCCTAGACCCGCGCGTAGAGACCCAGTACTTC.